These 8 T cell receptor beta chains came from one sample sequenced in a study of metastatic and nonmetastatic thyroid tumors. TCRdb re-called clones from the PCR reads using MiXCR. Of about 14,000 clones listed, approximately 3.9% are singletons. Each patient went into thyroid surgery without having received any treatment. The sequencing input was tumor tissue. These receptors originate from a female donor with papillary thyroid cancer or a benign thyroid nodule (not recorded which). Some clones in this sample may be carry-over from other donors' samples.

As to this clone: In the same sample, other DNA sequences code for this CDR3. The chain joins TRBV28 to TRBJ1-2, with D unclear. Germline values: CDR1 MDHEN, CDR2 SYDVKM. This CDR3 is 11 amino acids long. The V end was cut by 9 bases, the J end by 4 bases, with 9 bases between. The CDR3 nucleotides are TGTGCCAGTACGGGAGTCTATGGCTACACCTTC. Translation: CASTGVYGYTF.

This clone has more than one count but fewer than ten. V usage is TRBV24-1 and J usage is TRBJ2-3; D uncertain. The V gene's germline CDR1 is KGHDR and CDR2 SFDVKD. This CDR3 spans 14 amino acids. Trimming removed 1 base from V and 3 bases from J, with 7 bases in between. This CDR3 reads CATSDLSDTDTQYF. The DNA of the CDR3 is TGTGCCACCAGTGATTTATCTGATACAGATACGCAGTATTTT.

This clone is medium-sized (0.01 to 0.1%) within its sample. The chain recombines TRBV12-3 or TRBV12-4 with TRBJ2-7; D remains ambiguous. The ends were cut back, 3 bases at V and 1 base at J, with 10 bases in the middle. CDR3 length: 14 residues. The CDR3 DNA reads TGTGCCAGCAGTTTCGTAGGAGAATCCTACGAGCAGTACTTC. Its translation is CASSFVGESYEQYF.

CDR3 sequence reads: CASSHSRIGGDTDTQYF. The CDR3 region has the DNA TGTGCCAGCAGTCATTCTCGGATCGGCGGGGACACAGATACGCAGTATTTT. The V call is TRBV6-1, the J call TRBJ2-3, with a weak D call TRBD2 (6 bases). V lost 5 bases to trimming and J lost 2 bases, with 20 bases between them. The germline gives CDR1 MNHNS, CDR2 SASEGT. The CDR3 consists of 17 residues.

This sequence joins TRBV5-1 and TRBJ1-3, with unresolved D. V lost 0 bases and J lost 1, with 5 bases in between. The V gene's germline CDR1 is SGHRS and CDR2 YFSETQ. The CDR3 is 14 amino acids. The CDR3 spells CASSLGASGNTIYF. The DNA of the CDR3 is TGCGCCAGCAGCTTGGGGGCATCTGGAAACACCATATATTTT.

This clone rates as medium-sized. The rearrangement uses TRBV9 and TRBJ2-2; D is ambiguous. The CDR3 is 13 residues long. V gave up 2 bases and J gave up 7 bases, with 9 bases separating them. Germline V gives CDR1 SGDLS, CDR2 YYNGEE. CDR3 loop: CASSVNDGGELFF. DNA of the CDR3: TGTGCCAGCAGCGTTAATGACGGCGGGGAGCTGTTTTTT.

In its sample, this clone was seen a few times. This chain uses TRBV6-2 or TRBV6-3 with TRBJ2-2; perhaps TRBD2 as D (6 bases). Germline V lookup: CDR1 MNHEY, CDR2 SVGEGT. Trimming removed 4 bases from V and 13 bases from J, with 25 bases in between. CDR3 length: 16 residues. In DNA form, the CDR3 reads TGTGCCAGCAGTTTTAGAGCCTCAACCGGGACTGGTGGGCTGTTTTTT. Its protein product is CASSFRASTGTGGLFF.

This clone turned up a few times. The genes are TRBV12-3 or TRBV12-4 and TRBJ2-7; D gene uncertain. With 6 bases removed from V and 3 bases from J, the gap between germline ends came to 12 bases. CDR3 length: 13 residues. CDR3 sequence (DNA): TGTGCCAGCAGCGATAGGCTCTACTACGAGCAGTACTTC. Protein product: CASSDRLYYEQYF.